The next 22 T cell receptor beta chains were all read from a single sample in a study of T cell changes during pregnancy in multiple sclerosis. Clones were read by immunoSEQ multiplex PCR, and TCRdb kept only the in-frame ones, dropping some. Seen here are 40,000 to 45,000 clones, 85% to 95% observed once, and the top ten hold 1% to 1.5%. The sequencing sample was made of peripheral blood. The receptors here all came from a female donor with multiple sclerosis, enrolled in a pregnancy study.

This chain connects TRBV28 to TRBJ1-1, with D maybe TRBD1 (5 bases). Trimming shortened V by 6 bases and J by 4 bases, and 12 bases separated the two germline ends. This CDR3 is built from 13 residues. CDR1 and CDR2 (germline): MDHEN, SYDVKM. The CDR3 DNA follows: TGTGCCAGCAGCGGGGGAGGGAGCACTGAAGCTTTCTTT. Its protein is CASSGGGSTEAFF.

The CDR3 DNA follows: TGCGCCAGCAGCTTGGGAGGACAGGGGGGTAACTATGGCTACACCTTC. Amino acid sequence: CASSLGGQGGNYGYTF. The rearrangement joins TRBV5-1 to TRBJ1-2; TRBD1 aligns across 10 bases. Per germline, CDR1 SGHRS and CDR2 YFSETQ. The J segment lost 1 base and the V segment lost 0 bases, leaving 3 bases of the junction unmatched. The CDR3 length is 16 residues. Supplemented by reference TRBV5-1 and TRBJ1-2, the full variable domain reads KAGVTQTPRYLIKTRGQQVTLSCSPISGHRSVSWYQQTPGQGLQFLFEYFSETQRNKGNFPGRFSGRQFSNSRSEMNVSTLELGDSALYLCASSLGGQGGNYGYTFGSGTRLTVV.

This chain connects TRBV7-2 to TRBJ2-7, with TRBD1 matching over 8 bases. The V segment lost 6 bases and the J segment 7 bases; nucleotides outside the gene matches: 8. Germline V CDR1 and CDR2: SGHTA, FQGNSA. The CDR3 totals 13 residues. This CDR3 reads CASSPQGAREQYF. DNA for the CDR3: TGTGCCAGCAGTCCGCAGGGGGCGAGGGAGCAGTACTTC. Looking up the rest from reference TRBV7-2 and TRBJ2-7 gives the full variable domain: GAGVSQSPSNKVTEKGKDVELRCDPISGHTALYWYRQSLGQGLEFLIYFQGNSAPDKSGLPSDRFSAERTGGSVSTLTIQRTQQEDSAVYLCASSPQGAREQYFGPGTRLTVT.

This chain connects TRBV19 to TRBJ1-5; D uncertain. The CDR3 totals 15 residues. Trimming removed 6 bases at V and 7 bases at J, with 19 bases between. CDR1 is LNHDA and CDR2 is SQIVND in the germline V gene (reference sequence). The CDR3 is CASRGEPPVGQPQHF. DNA of the CDR3: TGTGCCAGTAGGGGAGAACCACCGGTCGGGCAGCCCCAGCATTTT.

This rearrangement joins TRBV19 to TRBJ2-5; TRBD2 matches 8 bases. This CDR3 has 14 amino acids. V gave up 4 bases and J gave up 5 bases; unmatched junction bases: 6. The germline CDR1 and CDR2 sequences are LNHDA and SQIVND (reference sequence). Written as DNA, the CDR3 is TGTGCCAGTAGTAAAGCCGGGACTAGGGAGACCCAGTACTTC. Encoded protein: CASSKAGTRETQYF.

This clone was detected a few times. The chain has TRBV5-1 and TRBJ2-7; D possibly uses TRBD1 or TRBD2 (5 bases each). Germline CDR1 SGHRS, CDR2 YFSETQ. The CDR3 has 11 amino acids. The V gene lost 4 bases and the J gene lost 5 bases, with 7 bases spanning the gap. In DNA, the CDR3 is TGCGCCAGCAGCGGGGGACACGAGCAGTACTTC. Translated, it gives CASSGGHEQYF.

This chain links TRBV19 with TRBJ2-7; no reliable D call. Germline V CDR1 and CDR2: LNHDA, SQIVND (reference sequence). This CDR3 has 16 amino acids. Trimming pared 2 bases from V and 2 bases from J, leaving 16 bases between. The CDR3, as DNA: TGTGCCAGTAGTATAATATGGTCAGTCGACACCTACGAGCAGTACTTC. It codes for CASSIIWSVDTYEQYF.

The rearrangement uses TRBV7-9 and TRBJ2-3; D unresolved. The V gene lost 7 bases and the J gene lost 0 bases, with 14 bases spanning the gap. This CDR3 has 15 residues. The germline gives CDR1 SEHNR, CDR2 FQNEAQ (reference sequence). The CDR3 DNA follows: TGTGCCAGCAAGTTATCGGTTAGTAGCACAGATACGCAGTATTTT. Its protein product is CASKLSVSSTDTQYF. The full variable domain, rest sourced from reference TRBV7-9 and TRBJ2-3, is DTGVSQNPRHKITKRGQNVTFRCDPISEHNRLYWYRQTLGQGPEFLTYFQNEAQLEKSRLLSDRFSAERPKGSFSTLEIQRTEQGDSAMYLCASKLSVSSTDTQYFGPGTRLTVL.

The V call is TRBV7-3, the J call TRBJ1-1, with unresolved D. V was trimmed by 4 bases and J by 1 base, leaving 7 bases between them. CDR3 length: 13 residues. Germline V CDR1 and CDR2: SGHTA, FQGTGA. For the CDR3, the DNA is TGTGCCAGCAGCTATGGAGAGAACACTGAAGCTTTCTTT. Its translation: CASSYGENTEAFF.

V and J are TRBV5-6 and TRBJ1-2, with 7 bases fitting TRBD1. The CDR3 is 14 residues long. Germline CDR1 SGHDT, CDR2 YYEEEE. V trimming: 3 bases; J trimming: 2 bases; junction bases outside the gene matches: 4. CDR3 amino acids: CASSYRTGNYGYTF. The CDR3 DNA reads TGTGCCAGCAGCTACAGGACAGGCAACTATGGCTACACCTTC.

The genes are TRBV7-2 and TRBJ2-6; TRBD2 might be the D (6 bases). The CDR3 length is 15 residues. Germline CDR1 reads SGHTA; CDR2 reads FQGNSA. The V end was cut by 4 bases, the J end by 4 bases, with 11 bases between. This CDR3 reads CASSSTGAGANVLTF. The DNA for the CDR3 is TGTGCCAGCAGCTCGACGGGAGCCGGGGCCAACGTCCTGACTTTC.

The chain couples TRBV25-1 to TRBJ2-5; 7 bases are a match to TRBD1. TRBJ2-7 explains the end of the DNA better; the J call may be wrong. The CDR3 spans 13 residues. Germline V gene data show CDR1 as MGHDK and CDR2 as SYGVNS. The CDR3, as DNA: TGTGCCAGTTTACGATCAGGGGGAAGCGAGCAGTACTTC. Protein product: CASLRSGGSEQYF.

This clone showed up just once. The gene calls are TRBV7-2 and TRBJ2-3, with 7 bases aligning to TRBD2. After removal of 5 bases from V and 4 bases from J, the junction contained 9 bases not matched to a gene. CDR3 length: 15 amino acids. CDR1 is SGHTA, CDR2 FQGNSA, per germline. CDR3 sequence (DNA): TGTGCCAGCAGCCAAGGGGCGGGAGAGGCAGATACGCAGTATTTT. The encoded protein is CASSQGAGEADTQYF.

The gene calls are TRBV7-3 and TRBJ1-1; D gene unclear. Looked up from germline, CDR1 is SGHTA and CDR2 is FQGTGA. This CDR3 contains 14 residues. V lost 0 bases and J lost 3, with 8 bases in between. The CDR3 loop is CASSLTGPDTEAFF. CDR3 nucleotide sequence: TGTGCCAGCAGCTTAACAGGGCCGGACACTGAAGCTTTCTTT.

Concerning this clone itself: This CDR3 is also generated by other DNA sequences in the sample. This chain connects TRBV19 to TRBJ2-3; D unclear. The germline V gene encodes CDR1 LNHDA and CDR2 SQIVND (reference sequence). Trimming stripped 0 bases from V and 1 base from J, with 2 bases between. The CDR3 runs to 13 residues. CDR3 protein: CASSIDGTDTQYF. The CDR3, as DNA: TGTGCCAGTAGTATAGATGGCACAGATACGCAGTATTTT.

The chain couples TRBV6-5 to TRBJ1-4, with TRBD1 as a possible D gene (5 bases). CDR3 length equals 16 residues. Per the germline V gene, CDR1 is MNHEY and CDR2 is SVGAGI. The ends were cut back, 2 bases at V and 6 bases at J, with 16 bases in the middle. The CDR3 is CASSYAYQGGDEKLFF. The DNA for the CDR3 is TGTGCCAGCAGTTACGCGTACCAGGGCGGAGATGAAAAACTGTTTTTT.

The CDR3 nucleotides are TGCGCCAGCAGCTTTGGGGTGGACACTGAAGCTTTCTTT. Translating it yields CASSFGVDTEAFF. V usage is TRBV5-1 and J usage is TRBJ1-1; D remains ambiguous. Between the trimmed V and J ends, which lost 2 bases and 3 bases, there was a span of 8 bases. This CDR3 contains 13 residues. Germline V gives CDR1 SGHRS, CDR2 YFSETQ.

The chain employs TRBV7-8 and TRBJ2-7; D unresolved. CDR1 is SGHVS and CDR2 is FQNEAQ in the germline V gene. The CDR3 consists of 12 residues. V lost 1 base and J lost 4, with 5 bases in between. The CDR3 loop reads CASSLVVYEQYF. CDR3 coding DNA: TGTGCCAGCAGCTTAGTCGTGTACGAGCAGTACTTC.

The J gene is TRBJ1-2, the V gene TRBV5-1; 11 nucleotides align to TRBD1. Germline-derived CDR1 and CDR2 are SGHRS and YFSETQ. V gave up 3 bases and J gave up 0 bases; unmatched junction bases: 7. CDR3 length equals 17 residues. Written as DNA, the CDR3 is TGCGCCAGCAGCTCTCGGGACAGGGGGGTTTCTAACTATGGCTACACCTTC. Translating gives CASSSRDRGVSNYGYTF.

V and J are TRBV28 and TRBJ2-7; D may be TRBD2 (5 bases). Germline loops: CDR1 MDHEN, CDR2 SYDVKM. The length of the CDR3 is 11 residues. V was pared by 5 bases and J by 7 bases, with 9 bases between. DNA of the CDR3: TGTGCCAGCAGTCCCCGACTAGAGCAGTACTTC. Protein sequence: CASSPRLEQYF.

The chain carries TRBV4-2 and TRBJ2-3, with 7 positions matching TRBD2. The CDR3 has 17 residues. Germline V gene data show CDR1 as LGHNA and CDR2 as YNFKEQ. The trim removed 0 bases at V and 0 bases at J, leaving 6 bases unmatched. CDR3: CASSQDQASGSTDTQYF. The DNA for the CDR3 is TGTGCCAGCAGCCAAGATCAGGCTAGCGGAAGCACAGATACGCAGTATTTT.

This chain uses TRBV19 with TRBJ1-1, with D unclear. From germline, CDR1 is LNHDA and CDR2 SQIVND (reference sequence). This CDR3 is 16 amino acids long. The V end was cut by 2 bases, the J end by 4 bases, with 17 bases between. The CDR3 reads CASSINWDFWGTEAFF. As DNA, the CDR3 is TGTGCCAGTAGTATAAACTGGGATTTCTGGGGCACTGAAGCTTTCTTT.